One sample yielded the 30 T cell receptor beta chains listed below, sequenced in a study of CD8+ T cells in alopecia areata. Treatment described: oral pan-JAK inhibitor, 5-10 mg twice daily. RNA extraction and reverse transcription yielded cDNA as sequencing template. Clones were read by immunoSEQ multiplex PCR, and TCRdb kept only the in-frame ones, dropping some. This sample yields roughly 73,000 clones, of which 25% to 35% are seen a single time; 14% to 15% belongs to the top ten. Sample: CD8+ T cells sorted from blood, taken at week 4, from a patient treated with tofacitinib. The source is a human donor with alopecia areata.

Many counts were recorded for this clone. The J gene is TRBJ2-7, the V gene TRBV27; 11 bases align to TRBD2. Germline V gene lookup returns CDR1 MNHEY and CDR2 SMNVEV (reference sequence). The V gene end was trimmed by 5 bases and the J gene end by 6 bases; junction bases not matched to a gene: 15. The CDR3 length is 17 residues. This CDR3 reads CASSLSTSGAHDGEQYF. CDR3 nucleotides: TGTGCCAGCAGTCTCTCGACTAGCGGGGCTCACGACGGCGAGCAGTACTTC.

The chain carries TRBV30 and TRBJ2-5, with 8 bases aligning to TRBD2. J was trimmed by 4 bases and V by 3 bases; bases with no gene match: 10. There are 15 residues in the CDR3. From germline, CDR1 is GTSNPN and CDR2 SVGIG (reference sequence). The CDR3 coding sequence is TGTGCCTGGAGAAAGACTAGCGACTGGGGAGAGACCCAGTACTTC. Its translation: CAWRKTSDWGETQYF.

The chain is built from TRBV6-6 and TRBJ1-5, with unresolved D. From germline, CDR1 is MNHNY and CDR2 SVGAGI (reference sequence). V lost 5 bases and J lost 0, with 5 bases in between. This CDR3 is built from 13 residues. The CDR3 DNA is TGTGCCAGCAGTCAAAATAGCAATCAGCCCCAGCATTTT. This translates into CASSQNSNQPQHF.

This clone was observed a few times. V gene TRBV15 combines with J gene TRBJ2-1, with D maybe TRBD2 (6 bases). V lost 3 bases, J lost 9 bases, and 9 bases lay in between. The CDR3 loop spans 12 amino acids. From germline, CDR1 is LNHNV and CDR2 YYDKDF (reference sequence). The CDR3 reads CATSRPGGEQFF. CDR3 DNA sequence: TGTGCCACCAGCAGGCCCGGGGGTGAGCAGTTCTTC.

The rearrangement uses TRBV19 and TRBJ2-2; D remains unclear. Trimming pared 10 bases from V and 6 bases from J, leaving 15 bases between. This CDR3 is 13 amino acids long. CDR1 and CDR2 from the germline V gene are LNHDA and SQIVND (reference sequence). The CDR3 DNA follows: TGTGCCATCGCCCTAGGGTCGGCCGGGGAGCTGTTTTTT. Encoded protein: CAIALGSAGELFF.

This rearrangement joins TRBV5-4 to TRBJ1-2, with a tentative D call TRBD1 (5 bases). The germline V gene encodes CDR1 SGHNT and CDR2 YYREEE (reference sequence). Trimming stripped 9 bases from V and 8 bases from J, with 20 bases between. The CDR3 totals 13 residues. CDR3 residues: CATTDSSMTGYTF. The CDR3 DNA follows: TGTGCCACCACCGACAGCTCTATGACCGGCTACACCTTC.

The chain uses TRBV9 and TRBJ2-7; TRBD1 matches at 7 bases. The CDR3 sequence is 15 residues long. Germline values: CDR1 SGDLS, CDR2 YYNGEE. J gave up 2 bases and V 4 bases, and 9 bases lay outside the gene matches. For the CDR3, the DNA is TGTGCCAGCAGCCCGTTTTCGGACAGGCCCTACGAGCAGTACTTC. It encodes CASSPFSDRPYEQYF.

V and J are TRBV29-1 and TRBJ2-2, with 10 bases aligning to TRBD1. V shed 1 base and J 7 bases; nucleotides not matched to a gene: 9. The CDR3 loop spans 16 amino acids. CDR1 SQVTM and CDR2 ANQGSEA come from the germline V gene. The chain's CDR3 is CSVEGGTGVYGGELFF. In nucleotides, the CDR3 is TGCAGCGTTGAAGGCGGGACAGGGGTTTACGGCGGGGAGCTGTTTTTT.

CDR3 sequence (DNA): TGCAGCGTTCTACAGGGAAGAGGCTACACCTTC. Encoded protein: CSVLQGRGYTF. The V call is TRBV29-1, the J call TRBJ1-2, with D perhaps matching TRBD1 (6 bases). This CDR3 has 11 residues. V lost 5 bases to trimming and J lost 8 bases, with 12 bases between them. Per germline, CDR1 SQVTM and CDR2 ANQGSEA.

The CDR3 bases are TGTGCCAGCAGCGGGGGACGGGCAAACACTGAAGCTTTCTTT. Protein sequence: CASSGGRANTEAFF. The V gene is TRBV9, the J gene TRBJ1-1, with a tentative D call TRBD1 (5 bases). The germline V gene encodes CDR1 SGDLS and CDR2 YYNGEE. The CDR3 runs to 14 residues. V shed 3 bases and J shed 2 bases, with 11 bases lying between them. The entire variable domain, with the rest obtained from reference TRBV9 and TRBJ1-1, is as follows: DSGVTQTPKHLITATGQRVTLRCSPRSGDLSVYWYQQSLDQGLQFLIQYYNGEERAKGNILERFSAQQFPDLHSELNLSSLELGDSALYFCASSGGRANTEAFFGQGTRLTVV.

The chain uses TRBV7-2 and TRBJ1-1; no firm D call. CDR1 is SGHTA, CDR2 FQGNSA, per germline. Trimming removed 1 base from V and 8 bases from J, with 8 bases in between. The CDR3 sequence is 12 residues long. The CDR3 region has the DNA TGTGCCAGCAGCTTAGTCGGGAGAGAAGCTTTCTTT. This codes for CASSLVGREAFF.

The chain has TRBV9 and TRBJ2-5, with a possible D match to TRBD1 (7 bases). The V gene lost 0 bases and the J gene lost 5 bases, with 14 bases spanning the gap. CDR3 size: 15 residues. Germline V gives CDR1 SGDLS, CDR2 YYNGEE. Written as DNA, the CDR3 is TGTGCCAGCAGCGTAGGACAGGGACTGGGCGAGACCCAGTACTTC. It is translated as CASSVGQGLGETQYF.

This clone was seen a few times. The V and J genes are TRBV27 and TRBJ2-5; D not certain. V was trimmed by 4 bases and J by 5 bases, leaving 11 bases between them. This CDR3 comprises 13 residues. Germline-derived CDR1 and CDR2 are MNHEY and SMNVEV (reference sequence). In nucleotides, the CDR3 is TGTGCCAGCAGTTCGGCCCCGGGCGAGACCCAGTACTTC. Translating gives CASSSAPGETQYF.

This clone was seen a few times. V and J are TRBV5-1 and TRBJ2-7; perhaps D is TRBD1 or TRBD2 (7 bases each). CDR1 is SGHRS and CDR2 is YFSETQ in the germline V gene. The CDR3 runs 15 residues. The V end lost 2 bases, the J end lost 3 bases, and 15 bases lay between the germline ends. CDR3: CASSFGRGRIYEQYF. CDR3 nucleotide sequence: TGCGCCAGCAGCTTTGGGAGGGGGCGTATCTACGAGCAGTACTTC. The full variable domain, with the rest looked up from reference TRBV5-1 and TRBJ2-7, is KAGVTQTPRYLIKTRGQQVTLSCSPISGHRSVSWYQQTPGQGLQFLFEYFSETQRNKGNFPGRFSGRQFSNSRSEMNVSTLELGDSALYLCASSFGRGRIYEQYFGPGTRLTVT.

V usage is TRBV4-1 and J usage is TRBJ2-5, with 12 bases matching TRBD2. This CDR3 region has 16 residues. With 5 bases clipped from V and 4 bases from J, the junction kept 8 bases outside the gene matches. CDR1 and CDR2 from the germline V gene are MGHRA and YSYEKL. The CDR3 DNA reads TGCGCCAGCAGCAACAGCCTAGCGGGAGGGGCAGAGACCCAGTACTTC. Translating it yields CASSNSLAGGAETQYF.

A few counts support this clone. The CDR3 region is CASSLYRGTDTQYF. CDR3 in DNA: TGTGCCAGCAGCTTGTACAGGGGCACAGATACGCAGTATTTT. The chain employs TRBV11-2 and TRBJ2-3; D may be TRBD1 (6 bases). Trimming stripped 3 bases from V and 1 base from J, with 8 bases between. CDR1 SGHAT and CDR2 FQNNGV come from the germline V gene. CDR3 length equals 14 residues. The full variable domain, in which reference TRBV11-2 and TRBJ2-3 provide the parts outside the CDR3, is EAGVAQSPRYKIIEKRQSVAFWCNPISGHATLYWYQQILGQGPKLLIQFQNNGVVDDSQLPKDRFSAERLKGVDSTLKIQPAKLEDSAVYLCASSLYRGTDTQYFGPGTRLTVL.

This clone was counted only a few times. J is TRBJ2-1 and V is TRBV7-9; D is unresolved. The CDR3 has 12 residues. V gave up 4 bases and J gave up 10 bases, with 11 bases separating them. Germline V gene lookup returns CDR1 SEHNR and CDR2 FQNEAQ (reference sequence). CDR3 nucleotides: TGTGCCAGCAGCTCCCTCCAGACAGAGCAGTTCTTC. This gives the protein CASSSLQTEQFF. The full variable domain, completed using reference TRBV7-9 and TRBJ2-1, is DTGVSQNPRHKITKRGQNVTFRCDPISEHNRLYWYRQTLGQGPEFLTYFQNEAQLEKSRLLSDRFSAERPKGSFSTLEIQRTEQGDSAMYLCASSSLQTEQFFGPGTRLTVL.

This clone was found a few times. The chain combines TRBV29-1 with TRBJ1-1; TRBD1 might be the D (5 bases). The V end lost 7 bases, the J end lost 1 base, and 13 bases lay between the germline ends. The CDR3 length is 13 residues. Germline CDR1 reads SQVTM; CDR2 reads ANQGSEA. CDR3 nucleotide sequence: TGCAGCGCCTCCGGACACCAGAACACTGAAGCTTTCTTT. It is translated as CSASGHQNTEAFF.

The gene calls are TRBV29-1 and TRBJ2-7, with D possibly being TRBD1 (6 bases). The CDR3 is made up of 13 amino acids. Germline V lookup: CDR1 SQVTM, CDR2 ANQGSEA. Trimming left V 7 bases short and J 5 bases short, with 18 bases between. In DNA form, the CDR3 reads TGCAGCGGGCGCGCGGCAGGGGTAAACGAGCAGTACTTC. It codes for CSGRAAGVNEQYF.

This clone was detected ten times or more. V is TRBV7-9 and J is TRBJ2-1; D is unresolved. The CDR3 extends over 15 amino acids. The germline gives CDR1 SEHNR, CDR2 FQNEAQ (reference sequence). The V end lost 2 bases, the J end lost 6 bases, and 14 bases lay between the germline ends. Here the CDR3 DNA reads TGTGCCAGCAGCTTAACCCTGAGTGGCTCCAATGAGCAGTTCTTC. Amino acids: CASSLTLSGSNEQFF.

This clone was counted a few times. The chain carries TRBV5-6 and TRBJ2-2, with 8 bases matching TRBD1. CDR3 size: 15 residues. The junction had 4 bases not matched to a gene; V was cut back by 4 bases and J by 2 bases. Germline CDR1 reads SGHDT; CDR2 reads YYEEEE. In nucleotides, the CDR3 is TGTGCCAGCAGCCCGGACAGGGCCAACACCGGGGAGCTGTTTTTT. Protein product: CASSPDRANTGELFF.

CDR3 in DNA: TGTGCCAGCAGTGAGAGCAGGGGCGGTGGCTACACCTTC. This gives the protein CASSESRGGGYTF. The chain joins TRBV25-1 to TRBJ1-2; possible D gene TRBD1, 6 bases. Per germline, CDR1 MGHDK and CDR2 SYGVNS. Trimming removed 3 bases from V and 7 bases from J, with 12 bases in between. The CDR3 length is 13 residues.

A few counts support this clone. The CDR3 protein is CAYGLTEAFF. The CDR3 DNA sequence: TGTGCCTATGGACTCACTGAAGCTTTCTTT. The V and J genes are TRBV30 and TRBJ1-1; D is ambiguous. Per germline, CDR1 GTSNPN and CDR2 SVGIG (reference sequence). The CDR3 has 10 amino acids. The V and J ends lost 7 bases and 4 bases respectively, with 7 bases between them.

The CDR3: CASSDRDRGGTGELFF. As DNA, the CDR3 is TGTGCCAGCAGCGACCGGGACAGGGGTGGGACCGGGGAGCTGTTTTTT. The chain carries TRBV7-9 and TRBJ2-2, with 10 bases fitting TRBD1. CDR3 length equals 16 residues. V was pared by 5 bases and J by 5 bases, with 8 bases of the junction left unmatched. The germline V gene has CDR1 SEHNR and CDR2 FQNEAQ (reference sequence).

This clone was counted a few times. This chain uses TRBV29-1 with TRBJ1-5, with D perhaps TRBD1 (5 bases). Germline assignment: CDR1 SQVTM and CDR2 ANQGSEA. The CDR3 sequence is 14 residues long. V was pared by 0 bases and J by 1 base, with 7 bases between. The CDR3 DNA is TGCAGCGTTGAAGACAGGGAGAGCAATCAGCCCCAGCATTTT. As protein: CSVEDRESNQPQHF. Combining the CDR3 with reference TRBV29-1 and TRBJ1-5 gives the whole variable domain SAVISQKPSRDICQRGTSLTIQCQVDSQVTMMFWYRQQPGQSLTLIATANQGSEATYESGFVIDKFPISRPNLTFSTLTVSNMSPEDSSIYLCSVEDRESNQPQHFGDGTRLSIL.

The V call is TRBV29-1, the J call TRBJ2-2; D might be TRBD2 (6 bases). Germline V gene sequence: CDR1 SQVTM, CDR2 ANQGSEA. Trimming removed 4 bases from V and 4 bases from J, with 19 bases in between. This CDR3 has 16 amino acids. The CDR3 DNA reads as TGCAGCGTTGTCCTTTTGTCTGCGGGACCCACCGGGGAGCTGTTTTTT. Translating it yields CSVVLLSAGPTGELFF.

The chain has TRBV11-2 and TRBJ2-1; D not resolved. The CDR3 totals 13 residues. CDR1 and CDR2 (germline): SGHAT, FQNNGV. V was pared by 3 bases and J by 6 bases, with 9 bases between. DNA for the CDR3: TGTGCCAGCAGCTTTGAGCGCACCAATGAGCAGTTCTTC. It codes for CASSFERTNEQFF.

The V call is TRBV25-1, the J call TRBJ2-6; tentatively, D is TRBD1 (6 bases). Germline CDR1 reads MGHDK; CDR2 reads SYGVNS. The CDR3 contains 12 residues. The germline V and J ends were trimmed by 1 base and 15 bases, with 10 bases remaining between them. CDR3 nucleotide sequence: TGTGCCAGCAGTGAATCGGGACAAACCCTGACTTTC. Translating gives CASSESGQTLTF.

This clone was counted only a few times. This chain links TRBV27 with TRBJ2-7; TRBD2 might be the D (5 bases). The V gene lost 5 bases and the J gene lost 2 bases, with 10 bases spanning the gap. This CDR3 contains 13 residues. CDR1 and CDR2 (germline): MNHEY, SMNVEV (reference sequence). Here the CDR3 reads CASSLAEAYEQYF. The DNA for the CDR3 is TGTGCCAGCAGTCTGGCGGAGGCCTACGAGCAGTACTTC.

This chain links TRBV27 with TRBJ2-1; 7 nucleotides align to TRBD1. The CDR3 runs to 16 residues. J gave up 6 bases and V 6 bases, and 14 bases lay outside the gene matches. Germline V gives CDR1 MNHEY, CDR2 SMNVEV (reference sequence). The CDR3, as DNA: TGTGCCAGCAGAAAATTAGGGGGCCCGGAAACCAATGAGCAGTTCTTC. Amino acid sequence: CASRKLGGPETNEQFF.